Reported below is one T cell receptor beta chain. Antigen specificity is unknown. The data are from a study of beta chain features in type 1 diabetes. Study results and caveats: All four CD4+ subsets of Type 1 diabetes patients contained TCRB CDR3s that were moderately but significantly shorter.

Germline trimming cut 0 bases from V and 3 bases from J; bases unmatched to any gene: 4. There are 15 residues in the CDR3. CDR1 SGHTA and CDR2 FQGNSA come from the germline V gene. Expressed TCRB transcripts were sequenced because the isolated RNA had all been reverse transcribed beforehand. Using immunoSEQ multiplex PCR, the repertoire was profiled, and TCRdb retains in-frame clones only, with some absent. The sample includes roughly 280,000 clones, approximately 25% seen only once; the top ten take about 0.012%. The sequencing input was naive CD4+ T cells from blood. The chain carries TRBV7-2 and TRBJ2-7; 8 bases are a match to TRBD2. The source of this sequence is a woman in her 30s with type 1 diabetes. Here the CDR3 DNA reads TGTGCCAGCAGCTTAGCGACTAGCGATAACTACGAGCAGTACTTC. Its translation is CASSLATSDNYEQYF.